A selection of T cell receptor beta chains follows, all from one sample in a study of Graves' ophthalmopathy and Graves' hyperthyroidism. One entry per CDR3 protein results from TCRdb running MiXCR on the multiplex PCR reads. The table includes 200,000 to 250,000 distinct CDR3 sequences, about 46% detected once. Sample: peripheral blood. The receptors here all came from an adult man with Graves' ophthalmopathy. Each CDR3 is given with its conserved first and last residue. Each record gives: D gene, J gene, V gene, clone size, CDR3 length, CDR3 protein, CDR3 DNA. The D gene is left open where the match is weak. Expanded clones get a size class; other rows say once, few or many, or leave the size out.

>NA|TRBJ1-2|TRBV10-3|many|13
CAINPDSGYGYTF
TGTGCCATCAACCCGGACAGCGGCTATGGCTACACCTTC
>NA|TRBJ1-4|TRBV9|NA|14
CASSLTTANEKLFF
TGTGCCAGCAGCTTGACGACGGCTAATGAAAAACTGTTTTTT
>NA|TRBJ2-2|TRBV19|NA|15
CASYTGMRNTGELFF
TGTGCCAGTTATACAGGGATGAGGAACACCGGGGAGCTGTTTTTT
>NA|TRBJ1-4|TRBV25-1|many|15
CASSDPREANEKLFF
TGTGCCAGCAGTGACCCGAGGGAGGCTAATGAAAAACTGTTTTTT
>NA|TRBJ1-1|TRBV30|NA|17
CAWSVLWGSPLRAEAFF
TGTGCCTGGAGTGTACTTTGGGGCTCACCGCTACGCGCTGAAGCTTTCTTT
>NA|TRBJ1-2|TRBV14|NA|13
CASSQDVSYGYTF
TGTGCCAGCAGCCAAGATGTGAGTTATGGCTACACCTTC
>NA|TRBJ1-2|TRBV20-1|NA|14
CSANYLDRNYGYTF
TGCAGTGCCAACTACCTCGACCGGAACTATGGCTACACCTTC
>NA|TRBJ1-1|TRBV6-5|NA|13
CASSGRGGTEAFF
TGTGCCAGCAGTGGCAGGGGTGGGACTGAAGCTTTCTTT
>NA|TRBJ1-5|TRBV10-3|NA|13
CAISESIGQPQHF
TGTGCCATCAGTGAGTCTATTGGTCAGCCCCAGCATTTT
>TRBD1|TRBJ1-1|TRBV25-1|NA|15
CASSLVGTGGAEAFF
TGTGCCAGCAGCTTGGTTGGGACAGGGGGCGCTGAAGCTTTCTTT
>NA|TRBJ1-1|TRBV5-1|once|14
CASSLVAGSDEAFF
TGCGCCAGCAGCTTGGTTGCAGGGAGTGATGAAGCTTTCTTT
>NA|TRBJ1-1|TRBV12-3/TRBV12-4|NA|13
CASSLRRTPEAFF
TGTGCCAGCAGTTTACGGCGGACCCCTGAAGCTTTCTTT
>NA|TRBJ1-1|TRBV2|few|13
CASRDSQNTEAFF
TGTGCCAGCAGGGACAGCCAGAACACTGAAGCTTTCTTT
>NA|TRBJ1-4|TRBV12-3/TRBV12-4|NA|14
CASSSRATNEKLFF
TGTGCCAGCAGTTCCCGGGCAACTAATGAAAAACTGTTTTTT
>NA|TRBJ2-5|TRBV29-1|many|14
CSTRQGSVGETQYF
TGCAGTACTCGGCAGGGAAGTGTAGGAGAGACCCAGTACTTC
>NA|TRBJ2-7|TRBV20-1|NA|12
CSATTGINEQYF
TGCAGTGCTACGACTGGGATAAACGAGCAGTACTTC
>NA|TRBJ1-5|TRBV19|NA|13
CASSITVGQPQHF
TGTGCCAGTAGTATCACAGTTGGCCAGCCCCAGCATTTT
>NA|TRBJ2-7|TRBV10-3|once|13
CAISAKNNYEQYF
TGTGCCATCAGTGCGAAGAATAACTACGAGCAGTACTTC
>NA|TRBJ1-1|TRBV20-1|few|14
CSARPIDRNTEAFF
TGCAGTGCTAGGCCTATCGACAGGAACACTGAAGCTTTCTTT
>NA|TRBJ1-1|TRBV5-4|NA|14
CASSQPWGRTEAFF
TGTGCCAGCAGCCAACCGTGGGGGCGCACTGAAGCTTTCTTT
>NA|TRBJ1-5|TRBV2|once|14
CASGGSTYNQPQHF
TGTGCCAGCGGAGGCAGTACTTACAATCAGCCCCAGCATTTT
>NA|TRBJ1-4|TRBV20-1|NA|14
CSAREDRTNEKLFF
TGCAGTGCTAGAGAGGACAGAACTAATGAAAAACTGTTTTTT
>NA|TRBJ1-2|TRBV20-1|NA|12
CSARVANYGCTF
TGCAGTGCTAGGGTAGCGAACTATGGCTGCACCTTC
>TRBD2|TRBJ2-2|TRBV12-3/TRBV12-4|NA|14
CASKSSGVTGELFF
TGTGCCAGCAAGAGCAGCGGGGTCACCGGGGAGCTGTTTTTT
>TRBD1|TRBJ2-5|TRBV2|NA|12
CASRGTVETQYF
TGTGCCAGCAGAGGGACAGTGGAGACCCAGTACTTC
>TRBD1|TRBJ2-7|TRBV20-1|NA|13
CSADRGDSYEQYF
TGCAGTGCGGACAGGGGAGATTCCTACGAGCAGTACTTC
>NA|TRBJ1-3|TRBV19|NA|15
CASSSHRAPGNTIYF
TGTGCCAGTAGTTCTCACCGGGCCCCTGGAAACACCATATATTTT
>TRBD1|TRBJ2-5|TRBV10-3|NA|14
CATRTDRDRETQYF
TGTGCCACTCGAACGGACAGGGATAGGGAGACCCAGTACTTC
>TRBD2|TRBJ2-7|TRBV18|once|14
CASSPELAAYEQYF
TGTGCCAGCTCACCGGAACTAGCGGCCTACGAGCAGTACTTC
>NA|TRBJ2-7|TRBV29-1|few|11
CSVESTYEQYF
TGCAGCGTTGAATCCACCTACGAGCAGTACTTC
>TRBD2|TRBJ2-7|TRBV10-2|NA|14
CASRGGTSAYEQYF
TGTGCCAGCAGGGGAGGGACTAGCGCCTACGAGCAGTACTTC
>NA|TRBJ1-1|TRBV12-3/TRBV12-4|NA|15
CASSLAGFGDTEAFF
TGTGCCAGCAGTTTAGCAGGGTTCGGGGACACTGAAGCTTTCTTT
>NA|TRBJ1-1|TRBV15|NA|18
CATSRDLVRGLLDTEAFF
TGTGCCACCAGCAGAGATTTGGTCAGGGGATTGTTGGACACTGAAGCTTTCTTT
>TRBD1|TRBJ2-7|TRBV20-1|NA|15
CSAFPSTGLTYEQYF
TGCAGTGCCTTCCCCTCGACAGGGCTTACCTACGAGCAGTACTTC
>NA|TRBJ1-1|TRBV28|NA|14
CASSLSWVNTEAFF
TGTGCCAGCAGTTTATCGTGGGTTAACACTGAAGCTTTCTTT
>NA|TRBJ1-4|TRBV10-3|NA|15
CAISDFPGTNEKLFF
TGTGCCATCAGTGACTTTCCGGGAACTAATGAAAAACTGTTTTTT
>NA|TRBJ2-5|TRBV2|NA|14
CATSSGPWEETQYF
TGTGCCACCAGCAGTGGGCCTTGGGAGGAGACCCAGTACTTC
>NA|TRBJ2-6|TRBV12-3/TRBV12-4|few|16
CATRTATENGANVLTF
TGTGCCACTAGGACAGCGACCGAAAATGGGGCCAACGTCCTGACTTTC
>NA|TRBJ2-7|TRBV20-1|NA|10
CSATDGEQYF
TGCAGTGCTACCGACGGCGAGCAGTACTTC
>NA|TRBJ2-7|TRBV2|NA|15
CASRDRQPATYEQYF
TGTGCCAGCAGGGATAGACAGCCGGCTACCTACGAGCAGTACTTC
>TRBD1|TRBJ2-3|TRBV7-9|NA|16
CASSTPRGPSTDTQYF
TGTGCCAGCAGCACCCCAAGGGGGCCTAGCACAGATACGCAGTATTTT
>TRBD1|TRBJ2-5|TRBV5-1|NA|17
CASSLGSIRGRGETQYF
TGCGCCAGCAGCTTGGGATCGATCAGGGGGCGAGGGGAGACCCAGTACTTC
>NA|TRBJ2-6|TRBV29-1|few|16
CSVLGVVHSGANVLTF
TGCAGCGTCCTCGGGGTAGTACACTCTGGGGCCAACGTCCTGACTTTC
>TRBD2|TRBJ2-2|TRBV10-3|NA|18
CAISEKLAGGGNTGELFF
TGTGCCATCAGTGAGAAACTAGCGGGAGGCGGTAACACCGGGGAGCTGTTTTTT
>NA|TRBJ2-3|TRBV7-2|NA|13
CASSLVVTDTQYF
TGTGCCAGCAGCTTAGTAGTCACAGATACGCAGTATTTT
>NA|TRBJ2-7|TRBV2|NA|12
CASRQGFYEQYF
TGTGCCAGCAGACAGGGATTCTACGAGCAGTACTTC
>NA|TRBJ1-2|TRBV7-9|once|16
CASSVRDAPRSYGYTF
TGTGCCAGCAGTGTACGGGACGCACCCAGATCCTATGGCTACACCTTC
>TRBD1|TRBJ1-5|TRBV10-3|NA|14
CAISGRQGDQPQHF
TGTGCCATCAGTGGCAGACAGGGGGATCAGCCCCAGCATTTT
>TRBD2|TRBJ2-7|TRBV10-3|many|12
CAISESGTSEYF
TGTGCCATCAGTGAGTCAGGGACTAGCGAGTACTTC
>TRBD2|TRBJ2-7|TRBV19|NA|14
CASSMEGRVYEQYF
TGTGCCAGTAGTATGGAGGGGAGGGTGTACGAGCAGTACTTC
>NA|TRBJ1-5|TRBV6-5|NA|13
CASSIRSNQPQHF
TGTGCCAGCTCGATACGCAGCAATCAGCCCCAGCATTTT
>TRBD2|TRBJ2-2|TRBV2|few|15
CASSERTSSSGELFF
TGTGCCAGCAGTGAAAGGACTAGTTCTTCCGGGGAGCTGTTTTTT
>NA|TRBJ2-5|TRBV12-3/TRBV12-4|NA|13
CASMTGTWETQYF
TGTGCCAGCATGACGGGGACTTGGGAGACCCAGTACTTC
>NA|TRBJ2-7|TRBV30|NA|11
CAWSVGVEQYF
TGTGCCTGGAGTGTAGGGGTCGAGCAGTACTTC
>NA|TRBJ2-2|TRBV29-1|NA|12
CSVESGGGELFF
TGCAGCGTTGAGTCTGGGGGCGGGGAGCTGTTTTTT